This T cell receptor beta chain was found in a study of vaccination effects on CD4 cells after COVID-19. Trimming removed 4 bases at V and 1 base at J, with 11 bases between. Looked up from germline, CDR1 is MNHEY and CDR2 is SVGAGI. The CDR3 spans 15 residues. Data came from immunoSEQ multiplex PCR; TCRdb stores just in-frame clones and leaves some out. This sample has 30,000 or so clones, with 55% to 85% found just once. Before sequencing, viral peptide pools were used by the ViraFEST assay to expand antigen-specific CD4+ T cells. Following culture for more than 9 days, CD4+ T cells were isolated. Every participant took two doses of the BNT162b2 or mRNA-1273 vaccine. Worth noting for this clone: What it binds is not known.

This rearrangement joins TRBV6-5 to TRBJ1-3; TRBD1 might be the D (6 bases). The source was CD4+ T cells from PBMCs cultured with HCoV-NL63 spike peptides, collected after COVID-19 vaccination. This clonotype was obtained from a human donor who received a COVID-19 vaccine. The CDR3 DNA reads TGTGCCAGCAGTTTTCATACAGGGTCTGGAAACACCATATATTTT. Translated: CASSFHTGSGNTIYF.